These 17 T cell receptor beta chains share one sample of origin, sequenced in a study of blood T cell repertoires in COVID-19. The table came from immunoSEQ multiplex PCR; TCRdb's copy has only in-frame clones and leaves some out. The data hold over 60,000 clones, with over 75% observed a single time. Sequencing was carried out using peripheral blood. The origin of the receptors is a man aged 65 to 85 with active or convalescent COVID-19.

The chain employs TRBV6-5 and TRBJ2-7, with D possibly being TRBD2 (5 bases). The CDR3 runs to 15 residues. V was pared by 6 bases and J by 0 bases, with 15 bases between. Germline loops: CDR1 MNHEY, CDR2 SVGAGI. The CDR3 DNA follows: TGTGCCAGCAGCCCCGATAGCGCTAGCTCCTACGAGCAGTACTTC. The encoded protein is CASSPDSASSYEQYF.

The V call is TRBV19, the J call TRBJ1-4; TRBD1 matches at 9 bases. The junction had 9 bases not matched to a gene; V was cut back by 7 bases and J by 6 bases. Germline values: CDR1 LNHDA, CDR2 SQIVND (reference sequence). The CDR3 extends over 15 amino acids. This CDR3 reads CASTFAGTGYEKLFF. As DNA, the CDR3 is TGTGCCAGTACCTTTGCCGGGACAGGGTATGAAAAACTGTTTTTT.

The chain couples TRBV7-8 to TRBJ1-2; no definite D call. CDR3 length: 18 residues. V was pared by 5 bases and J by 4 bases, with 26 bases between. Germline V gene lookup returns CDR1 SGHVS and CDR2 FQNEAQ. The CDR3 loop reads CASSTRIIRAQDSYGYTF. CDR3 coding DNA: TGTGCCAGCAGCACACGGATCATCCGTGCCCAGGACTCCTATGGCTACACCTTC.

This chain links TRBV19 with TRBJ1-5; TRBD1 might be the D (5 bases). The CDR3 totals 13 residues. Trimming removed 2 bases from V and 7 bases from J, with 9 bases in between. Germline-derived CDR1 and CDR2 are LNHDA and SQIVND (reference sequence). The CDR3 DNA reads TGTGCCAGTAGTATATTAAGGGGCCAGCCCCAGCATTTT. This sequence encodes CASSILRGQPQHF.

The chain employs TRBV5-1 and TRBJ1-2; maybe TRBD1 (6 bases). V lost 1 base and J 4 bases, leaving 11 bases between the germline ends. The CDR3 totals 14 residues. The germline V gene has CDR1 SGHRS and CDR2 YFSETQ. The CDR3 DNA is TGCGCCAGCAGCTTGCCGGGCAGGGGCTATGGCTACACCTTC. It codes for CASSLPGRGYGYTF.

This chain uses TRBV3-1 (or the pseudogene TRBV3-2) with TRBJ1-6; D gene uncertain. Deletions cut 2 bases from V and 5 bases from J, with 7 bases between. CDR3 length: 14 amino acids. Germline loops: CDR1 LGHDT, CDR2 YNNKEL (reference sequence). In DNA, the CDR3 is TGTGCCAGCAGCCAAACACAGAATAATTCACCCCTCCACTTT. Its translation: CASSQTQNNSPLHF.

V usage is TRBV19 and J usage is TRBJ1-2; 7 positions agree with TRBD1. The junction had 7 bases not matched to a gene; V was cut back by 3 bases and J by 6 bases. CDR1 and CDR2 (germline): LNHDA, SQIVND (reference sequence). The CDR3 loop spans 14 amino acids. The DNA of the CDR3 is TGTGCCAGTAGTATGACAGGACAGGTACATGGCTACACCTTC. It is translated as CASSMTGQVHGYTF.

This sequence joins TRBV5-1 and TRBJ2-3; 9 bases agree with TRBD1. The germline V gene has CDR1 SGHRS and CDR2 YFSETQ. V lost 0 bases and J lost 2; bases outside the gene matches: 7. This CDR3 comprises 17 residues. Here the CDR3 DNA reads TGCGCCAGCAGCTTGGTGGGTCCACAGGGGGCCACAGATACGCAGTATTTT. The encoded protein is CASSLVGPQGATDTQYF.

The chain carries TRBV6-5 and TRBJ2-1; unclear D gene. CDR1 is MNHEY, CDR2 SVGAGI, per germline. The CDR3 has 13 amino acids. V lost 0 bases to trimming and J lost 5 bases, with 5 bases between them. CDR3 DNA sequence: TGTGCCAGCAGTTACTCTGAGAACAATGAGCAGTTCTTC. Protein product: CASSYSENNEQFF.

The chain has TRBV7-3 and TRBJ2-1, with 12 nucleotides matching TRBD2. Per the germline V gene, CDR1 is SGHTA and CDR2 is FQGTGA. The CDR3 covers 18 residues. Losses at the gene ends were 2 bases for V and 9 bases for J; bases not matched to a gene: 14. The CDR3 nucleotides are TGTGCCAGCAGCTTAGGGGGAGGACTAGCGGGAATGTCGGGTGAGCAGTTCTTC. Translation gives CASSLGGGLAGMSGEQFF.

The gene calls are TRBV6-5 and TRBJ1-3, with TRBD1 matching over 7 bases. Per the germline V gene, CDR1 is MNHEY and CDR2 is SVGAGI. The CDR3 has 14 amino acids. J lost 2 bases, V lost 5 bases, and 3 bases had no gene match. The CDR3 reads CASSTQGAGNTIYF. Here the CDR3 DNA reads TGTGCCAGCAGTACCCAGGGGGCTGGAAACACCATATATTTT.

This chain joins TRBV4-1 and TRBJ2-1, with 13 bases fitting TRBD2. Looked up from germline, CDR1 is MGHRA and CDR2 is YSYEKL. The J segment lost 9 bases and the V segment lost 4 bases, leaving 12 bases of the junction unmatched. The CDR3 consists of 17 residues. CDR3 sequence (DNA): TGCGCCAGCAGCCTTAGGACTAGCGGGAGTTTAGAGGGTGAGCAGTTCTTC. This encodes CASSLRTSGSLEGEQFF.

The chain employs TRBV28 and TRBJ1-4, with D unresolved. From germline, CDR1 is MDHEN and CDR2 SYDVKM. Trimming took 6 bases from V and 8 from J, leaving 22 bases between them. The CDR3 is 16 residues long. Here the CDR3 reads CASRHSGNTIKEKLFF. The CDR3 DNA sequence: TGTGCCAGCAGACACTCCGGGAACACAATAAAAGAAAAACTGTTTTTT.

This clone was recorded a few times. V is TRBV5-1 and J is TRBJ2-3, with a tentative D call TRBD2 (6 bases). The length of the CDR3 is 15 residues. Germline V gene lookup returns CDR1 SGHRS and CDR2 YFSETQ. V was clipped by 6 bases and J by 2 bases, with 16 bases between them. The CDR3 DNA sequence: TGCGCCAGCAAAGGGTTAGCGGTTGACACAGATACGCAGTATTTT. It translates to CASKGLAVDTDTQYF.

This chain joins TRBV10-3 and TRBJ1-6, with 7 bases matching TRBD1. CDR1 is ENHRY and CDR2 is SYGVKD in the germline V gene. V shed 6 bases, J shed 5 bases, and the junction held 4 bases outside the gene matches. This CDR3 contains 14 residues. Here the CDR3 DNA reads TGTGCCATCAGGGAGGGGGCCAATAATTCACCCCTCCACTTT. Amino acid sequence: CAIREGANNSPLHF.

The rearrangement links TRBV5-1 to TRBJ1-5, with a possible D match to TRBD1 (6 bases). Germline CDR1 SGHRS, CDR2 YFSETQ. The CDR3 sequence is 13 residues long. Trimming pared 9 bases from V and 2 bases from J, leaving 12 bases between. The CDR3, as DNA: TGCGCCACCTACAGGGCTCGCAATCAGCCCCAGCATTTT. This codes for CATYRARNQPQHF. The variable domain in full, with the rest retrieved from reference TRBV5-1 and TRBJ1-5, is KAGVTQTPRYLIKTRGQQVTLSCSPISGHRSVSWYQQTPGQGLQFLFEYFSETQRNKGNFPGRFSGRQFSNSRSEMNVSTLELGDSALYLCATYRARNQPQHFGDGTRLSIL.

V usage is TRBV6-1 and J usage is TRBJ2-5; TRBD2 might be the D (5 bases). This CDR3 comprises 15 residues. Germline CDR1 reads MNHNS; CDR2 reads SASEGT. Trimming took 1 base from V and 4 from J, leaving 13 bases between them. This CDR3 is CASSEGLAVGETQYF. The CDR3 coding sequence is TGTGCCAGCAGTGAAGGGCTAGCAGTAGGAGAGACCCAGTACTTC.